A single sample is the source of the 20 T cell receptor beta chains below, sequenced in a study of T-cell reconstitution after alpha-beta-depleted transplantation in children. Preparation of the TCRbeta library involved a method that used unique molecular identifiers. TCRdb ran MiXCR on the PCR reads and lists one entry per CDR3 protein. Altogether 380,000 or so distinct CDR3 sequences are present, about 14% being singletons, with the ten largest covering approximately 4.2%. The sequencing here drew on PBMCs, taken from the stem cell graft. These receptors all come from a human donor who donated a stem cell graft to a child with Fanconi anemia.

V usage is TRBV6-2 or TRBV6-3 and J usage is TRBJ1-3; the D is unclear. The CDR3 consists of 14 residues. CDR1 MNHEY and CDR2 SVGEGT come from the germline V gene. With 2 bases removed from V and 1 base from J, the gap between germline ends came to 6 bases. The CDR3 spells CASSYVESGNTIYF. In DNA form, the CDR3 reads TGTGCCAGCAGTTACGTGGAGTCTGGAAACACCATATATTTT.

This clonotype occurred many times. The chain is built from TRBV12-3 or TRBV12-4 and TRBJ2-2, with 9 nucleotides matching TRBD2. The CDR3 is 15 amino acids. The V gene end was trimmed by 6 bases and the J gene end by 3 bases; junction bases not matched to a gene: 5. This CDR3 reads CASRQRGAYTGELFF. The CDR3, as DNA: TGTGCCAGCAGACAGCGGGGGGCATACACCGGGGAGCTGTTTTTT.

Many counts were recorded for this clonotype. The chain joins TRBV29-1 to TRBJ2-1; 10 nucleotides agree with TRBD2. Germline assignment: CDR1 SQVTM and CDR2 ANQGSEA. The CDR3 loop spans 13 amino acids. The V gene end was trimmed by 6 bases and the J gene end by 4 bases; junction bases not matched to a gene: 3. The CDR3 sequence: CSVSGGAYNEQFF. The DNA for the CDR3 is TGCAGCGTGAGCGGGGGGGCATACAATGAGCAGTTCTTC.

The chain uses TRBV4-3 and TRBJ1-6; tentatively, D is TRBD1 (6 bases). V was cut by 3 bases and J by 11 bases, with 11 bases left in between. The CDR3 sequence is 13 residues long. Germline V gene lookup returns CDR1 LGHNA and CDR2 YSLEER. CDR3 sequence reads: CASSQETGTPLHF. CDR3 coding DNA: TGCGCCAGCAGCCAGGAAACAGGGACACCCCTCCACTTT.

This clonotype is labeled as medium-sized (0.01 to 0.1%). J is TRBJ2-2 and V is TRBV29-1; D possibly corresponds to TRBD1 (6 bases). Germline V lookup: CDR1 SQVTM, CDR2 ANQGSEA. This CDR3 is 15 amino acids long. Trimming cost V 3 bases and J 4 bases, with 15 bases left between them. The CDR3 loop is CSVEGRGAGTGELFF. In DNA form, the CDR3 reads TGCAGCGTTGAGGGCAGGGGCGCCGGCACCGGGGAGCTGTTTTTT.

The chain is built from TRBV7-9 and TRBJ1-2, with 8 bases that match TRBD1. J lost 7 bases, V lost 5 bases, and 6 bases had no gene match. Germline CDR1 SEHNR, CDR2 FQNEAQ (reference sequence). The CDR3 loop spans 13 amino acids. The chain's CDR3 is CASSAQGALGYTF. The CDR3, as DNA: TGTGCCAGCAGCGCCCAGGGGGCGCTTGGCTACACCTTC.

The chain employs TRBV10-3 and TRBJ1-3, with TRBD1 identical over 8 bases. V trimming: 7 bases; J trimming: 2 bases; junction bases outside the gene matches: 7. CDR1 and CDR2 from the germline V gene are ENHRY and SYGVKD. This CDR3 contains 15 residues. As DNA, the CDR3 is TGTGCCATCACTCCAACAGGGGGTGCTGGAAACACCATATATTTT. This gives the protein CAITPTGGAGNTIYF.

This clonotype was seen only a few times. The rearrangement links TRBV28 to TRBJ2-3, with a possible D match to TRBD2 (7 bases). CDR3 length: 15 residues. From germline, CDR1 is MDHEN and CDR2 SYDVKM. Trimming removed 7 bases at V and 2 bases at J, with 16 bases between. The chain's CDR3 is CASTGGGGNTDTQYF. The CDR3 nucleotides are TGTGCCAGCACCGGCGGGGGCGGTAACACAGATACGCAGTATTTT.

This clonotype came up a few times. The CDR3 protein is CASRHQGDTGELFF. In DNA, the CDR3 is TGTGCCAGCAGACATCAGGGGGACACCGGGGAGCTGTTTTTT. The chain joins TRBV5-6 to TRBJ2-2, with TRBD1 identical over 7 bases. CDR1 SGHDT and CDR2 YYEEEE come from the germline V gene. Unmatched junction bases numbered 4, after V lost 5 bases and J lost 3 bases. The CDR3 sequence is 14 residues long.

Ten or more counts support this clonotype. The chain recombines TRBV5-6 with TRBJ2-3, with TRBD2 identical over 10 bases. With V trimmed by 4 bases and J by 5 bases, 22 bases remained unmatched. The CDR3 extends over 20 amino acids. CDR1 SGHDT and CDR2 YYEEEE come from the germline V gene. The CDR3: CASSPTHAIAGGPPVDTQYF. The CDR3 bases are TGTGCCAGCAGCCCGACCCACGCCATAGCGGGGGGACCCCCAGTAGATACGCAGTATTTT.

This clonotype was detected ten times or more. The J gene is TRBJ2-1, the V gene TRBV2, with TRBD1 as a possible D gene (6 bases). The CDR3 sequence is 14 residues long. The germline V gene has CDR1 SNHLY and CDR2 FYNNEI. Trimming took off 4 bases at V and 4 bases at J, with 11 bases between the two ends. CDR3 in DNA: TGTGCCAGCAGTGGGACAGCGAGATACAATGAGCAGTTCTTC. As protein: CASSGTARYNEQFF.

This clonotype showed up just a few times. This sequence joins TRBV20-1 and TRBJ1-2; unclear D gene. CDR1 and CDR2 from the germline V gene are DFQATT and SNEGSKA (reference sequence). The V and J ends lost 3 bases and 0 bases respectively, with 8 bases between them. The CDR3 totals 13 residues. The CDR3 loop is CSASGIANYGYTF. CDR3 bases: TGCAGTGCTAGTGGGATAGCTAACTATGGCTACACCTTC.

The genes are TRBV4-2 and TRBJ2-5; D tentatively fits TRBD1 or TRBD2 (6 bases each). The CDR3 length is 19 residues. V was clipped by 2 bases and J by 3 bases, with 25 bases between them. The germline V gene encodes CDR1 LGHNA and CDR2 YNFKEQ. The CDR3 protein is CASSQKGLAQTQGKETQYF. The CDR3 DNA reads TGTGCCAGCAGCCAAAAAGGGCTAGCGCAAACACAGGGCAAAGAGACCCAGTACTTC.

There are many counts of this clonotype. Here the CDR3 DNA reads TGTGCCAGCAGCAGGGGCTCTGGGGCCAACGTCCTGACTTTC. It translates to CASSRGSGANVLTF. The rearrangement uses TRBV28 and TRBJ2-6, with D tentatively TRBD1 (6 bases). Trimming took 6 bases from V and 0 from J, leaving 6 bases between them. Germline CDR1 is MDHEN and CDR2 is SYDVKM. This CDR3 is built from 14 residues.

The rearrangement uses TRBV10-1 and TRBJ2-5; possible D gene TRBD1, 5 bases. Germline V lookup: CDR1 WNHNN, CDR2 SYGVQD (reference sequence). The CDR3 sequence is 13 residues long. The V end was cut by 3 bases, the J end by 2 bases, with 7 bases between. The DNA for the CDR3 is TGCGCCAGCAGTGATGACAGTCAAGAGACCCAGTACTTC. Its protein product is CASSDDSQETQYF.

The chain employs TRBV5-1 and TRBJ1-1; D unresolved. Deletions cut 0 bases from V and 1 base from J, with 13 bases between. The CDR3 is 16 residues long. The germline CDR1 and CDR2 sequences are SGHRS and YFSETQ. CDR3 in amino acids: CASSLEGHPSNTEAFF. The CDR3 DNA follows: TGCGCCAGCAGCTTGGAGGGTCATCCGTCGAACACTGAAGCTTTCTTT.

The chain links TRBV18 to TRBJ1-3, with D unclear. The V end lost 2 bases, the J end lost 0 bases, and 8 bases lay between the germline ends. The CDR3 is 15 amino acids. Germline V gene sequence: CDR1 KGHSH, CDR2 LQKENI. The CDR3 spells CASSPSVSSGNTIYF. As DNA, the CDR3 is TGTGCCAGCTCACCATCCGTTTCCTCTGGAAACACCATATATTTT. The whole variable domain, remainder taken from reference TRBV18 and TRBJ1-3, is NAGVMQNPRHLVRRRGQEARLRCSPMKGHSHVYWYRQLPEEGLKFMVYLQKENIIDESGMPKERFSAEFPKEGPSILRIQQVVRGDSAAYFCASSPSVSSGNTIYFGEGSWLTVV.

This clonotype has just a few counts. The rearrangement joins TRBV4-2 to TRBJ2-1, with D perhaps TRBD2 (7 bases). V was shortened by 0 bases and J by 10 bases, with 19 bases between the two germline ends. This CDR3 region has 16 residues. In germline, CDR1 is LGHNA, CDR2 YNFKEQ. CDR3 bases: TGTGCCAGCAGCCAAGATGGGGGGGCCCCCCTAGGGGAGCAGTTCTTC. This encodes CASSQDGGAPLGEQFF.

The chain recombines TRBV5-1 with TRBJ2-5, with 11 bases aligning to TRBD1. CDR1 is SGHRS and CDR2 is YFSETQ in the germline V gene. The V segment lost 3 bases and the J segment 1 base; nucleotides outside the gene matches: 5. This CDR3 contains 16 residues. This CDR3 reads CASSSTGQGGQETQYF. CDR3 DNA: TGCGCCAGCAGCTCAACGGGACAGGGGGGCCAAGAGACCCAGTACTTC.

This chain uses TRBV30 with TRBJ2-1, with a weak D call TRBD1 (6 bases). The length of the CDR3 is 15 residues. Trimming removed 5 bases at V and 3 bases at J, with 17 bases between. Germline assignment: CDR1 GTSNPN and CDR2 SVGIG (reference sequence). The CDR3 bases are TGTGCCTGGGGGTCCGGGACATCCGTCTACAATGAGCAGTTCTTC. Translation gives CAWGSGTSVYNEQFF.